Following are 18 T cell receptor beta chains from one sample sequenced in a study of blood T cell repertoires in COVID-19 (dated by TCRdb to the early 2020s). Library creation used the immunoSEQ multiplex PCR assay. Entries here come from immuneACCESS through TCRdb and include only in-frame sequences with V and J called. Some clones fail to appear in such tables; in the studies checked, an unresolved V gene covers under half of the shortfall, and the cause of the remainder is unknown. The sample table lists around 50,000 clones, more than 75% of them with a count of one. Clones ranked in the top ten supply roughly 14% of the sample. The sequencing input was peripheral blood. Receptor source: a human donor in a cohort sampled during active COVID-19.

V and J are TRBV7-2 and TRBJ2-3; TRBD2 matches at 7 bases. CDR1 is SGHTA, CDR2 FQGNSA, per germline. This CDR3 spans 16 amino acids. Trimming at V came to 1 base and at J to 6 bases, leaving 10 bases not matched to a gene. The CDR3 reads CASSLGGPGGLDTQYF. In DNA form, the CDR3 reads TGTGCCAGCAGCTTAGGCGGCCCGGGGGGACTCGATACGCAGTATTTT. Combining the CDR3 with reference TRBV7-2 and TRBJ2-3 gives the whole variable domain GAGVSQSPSNKVTEKGKDVELRCDPISGHTALYWYRQSLGQGLEFLIYFQGNSAPDKSGLPSDRFSAERTGGSVSTLTIQRTQQEDSAVYLCASSLGGPGGLDTQYFGPGTRLTVL.

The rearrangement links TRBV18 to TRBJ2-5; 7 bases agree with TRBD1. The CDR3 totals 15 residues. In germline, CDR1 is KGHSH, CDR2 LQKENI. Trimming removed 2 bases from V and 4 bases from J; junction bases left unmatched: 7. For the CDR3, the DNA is TGTGCCAGCTCACCAGAGACAGGGCTAGGAGAGACCCAGTACTTC. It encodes CASSPETGLGETQYF.

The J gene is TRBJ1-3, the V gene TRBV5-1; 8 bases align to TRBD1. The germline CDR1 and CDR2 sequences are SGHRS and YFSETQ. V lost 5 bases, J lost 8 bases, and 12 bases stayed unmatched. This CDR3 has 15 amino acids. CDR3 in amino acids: CASRSVGQGGDTIYF. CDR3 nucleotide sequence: TGCGCCAGCAGATCCGTTGGACAGGGCGGGGACACCATATATTTT. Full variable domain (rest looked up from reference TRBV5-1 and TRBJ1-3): KAGVTQTPRYLIKTRGQQVTLSCSPISGHRSVSWYQQTPGQGLQFLFEYFSETQRNKGNFPGRFSGRQFSNSRSEMNVSTLELGDSALYLCASRSVGQGGDTIYFGEGSWLTVV.

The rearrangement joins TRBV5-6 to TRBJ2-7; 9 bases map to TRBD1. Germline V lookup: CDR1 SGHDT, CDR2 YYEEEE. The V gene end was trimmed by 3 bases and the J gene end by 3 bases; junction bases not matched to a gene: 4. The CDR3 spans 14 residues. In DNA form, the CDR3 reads TGTGCCAGCAGCTCTCGGGACAGGGTCTACGAGCAGTACTTC. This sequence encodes CASSSRDRVYEQYF. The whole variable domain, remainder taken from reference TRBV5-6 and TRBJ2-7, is DAGVTQSPTHLIKTRGQQVTLRCSPKSGHDTVSWYQQALGQGPQFIFQYYEEEERQRGNFPDRFSGHQFPNYSSELNVNALLLGDSALYLCASSSRDRVYEQYFGPGTRLTVT.

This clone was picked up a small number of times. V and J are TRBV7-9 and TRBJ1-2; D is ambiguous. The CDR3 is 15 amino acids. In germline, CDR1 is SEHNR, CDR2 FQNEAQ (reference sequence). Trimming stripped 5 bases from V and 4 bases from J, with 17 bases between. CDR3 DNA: TGTGCCAGCAGCCCTTGGAGGGCGCCGGGCTATGGCTACACCTTC. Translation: CASSPWRAPGYGYTF. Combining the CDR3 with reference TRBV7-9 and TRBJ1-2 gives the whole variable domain DTGVSQNPRHKITKRGQNVTFRCDPISEHNRLYWYRQTLGQGPEFLTYFQNEAQLEKSRLLSDRFSAERPKGSFSTLEIQRTEQGDSAMYLCASSPWRAPGYGYTFGSGTRLTVV.

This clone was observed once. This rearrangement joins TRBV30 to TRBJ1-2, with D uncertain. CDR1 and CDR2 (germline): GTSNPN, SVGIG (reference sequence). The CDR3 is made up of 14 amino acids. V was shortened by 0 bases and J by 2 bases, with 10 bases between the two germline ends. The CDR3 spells CAWSVLGRNYGYTF. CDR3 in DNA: TGTGCCTGGAGTGTGCTAGGTCGGAACTATGGCTACACCTTC.

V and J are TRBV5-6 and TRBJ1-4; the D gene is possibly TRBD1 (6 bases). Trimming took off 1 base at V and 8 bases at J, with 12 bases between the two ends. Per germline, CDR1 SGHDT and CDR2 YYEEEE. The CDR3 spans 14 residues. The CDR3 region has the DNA TGTGCCAGCAGCTTGCAGGGGTTTCGGGAAAAACTGTTTTTT. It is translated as CASSLQGFREKLFF.

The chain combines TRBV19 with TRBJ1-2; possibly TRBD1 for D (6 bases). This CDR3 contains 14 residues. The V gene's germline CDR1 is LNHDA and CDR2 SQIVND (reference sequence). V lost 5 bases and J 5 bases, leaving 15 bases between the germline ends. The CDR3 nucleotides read TGTGCCAGTAGTCATGGGGGGGGCTGGTATGGCTACACCTTC. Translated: CASSHGGGWYGYTF. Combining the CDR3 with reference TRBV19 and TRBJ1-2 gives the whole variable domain DGGITQSPKYLFRKEGQNVTLSCEQNLNHDAMYWYRQDPGQGLRLIYYSQIVNDFQKGDIAEGYSVSREKKESFPLTVTSAQKNPTAFYLCASSHGGGWYGYTFGSGTRLTVV.

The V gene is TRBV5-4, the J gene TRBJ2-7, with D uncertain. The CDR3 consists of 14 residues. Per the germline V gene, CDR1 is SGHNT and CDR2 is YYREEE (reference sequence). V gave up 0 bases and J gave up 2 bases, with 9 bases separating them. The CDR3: CASSLEAGAYEQYF. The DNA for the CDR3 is TGTGCCAGCAGCTTGGAGGCAGGCGCCTACGAGCAGTACTTC.

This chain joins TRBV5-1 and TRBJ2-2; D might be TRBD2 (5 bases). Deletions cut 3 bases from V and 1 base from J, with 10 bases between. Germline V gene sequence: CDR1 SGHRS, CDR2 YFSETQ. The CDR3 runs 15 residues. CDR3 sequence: CASSSGGGNTGELFF. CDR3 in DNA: TGCGCCAGCAGCTCCGGAGGCGGGAACACCGGGGAGCTGTTTTTT.

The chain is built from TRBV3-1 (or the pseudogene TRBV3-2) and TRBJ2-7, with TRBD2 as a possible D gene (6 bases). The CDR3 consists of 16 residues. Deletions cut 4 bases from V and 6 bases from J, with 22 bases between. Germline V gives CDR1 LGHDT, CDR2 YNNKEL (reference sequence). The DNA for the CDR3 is TGTGCCAGCAGCCCAAGTAGACCGGGACTCTCCGGCGAGCAGTACTTC. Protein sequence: CASSPSRPGLSGEQYF.

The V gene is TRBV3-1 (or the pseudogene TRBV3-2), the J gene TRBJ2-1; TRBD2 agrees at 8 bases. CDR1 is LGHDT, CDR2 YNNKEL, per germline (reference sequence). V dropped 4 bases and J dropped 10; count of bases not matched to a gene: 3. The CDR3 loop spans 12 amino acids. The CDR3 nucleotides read TGTGCCAGCAGCCCTCGGACTAGCGAGCAGTTCTTC. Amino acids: CASSPRTSEQFF.

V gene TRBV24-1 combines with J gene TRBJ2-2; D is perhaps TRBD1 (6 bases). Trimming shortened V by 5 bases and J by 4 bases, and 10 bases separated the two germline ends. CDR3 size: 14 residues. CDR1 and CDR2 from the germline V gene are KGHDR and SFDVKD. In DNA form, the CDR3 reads TGTGCCACCAGTGGGGGGCAGGGCACCGGGGAGCTGTTTTTT. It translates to CATSGGQGTGELFF.

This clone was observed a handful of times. The DNA for the CDR3 is TGCGCCAGCATTAAGTGGCGCGGCTCCTACAATGAGCAGTTCTTC. Translated: CASIKWRGSYNEQFF. V usage is TRBV10-1 and J usage is TRBJ2-1, with D unclear. The CDR3 is 15 amino acids. Germline CDR1 reads WNHNN; CDR2 reads SYGVQD (reference sequence). The V and J ends lost 7 bases and 0 bases respectively, with 13 bases between them.

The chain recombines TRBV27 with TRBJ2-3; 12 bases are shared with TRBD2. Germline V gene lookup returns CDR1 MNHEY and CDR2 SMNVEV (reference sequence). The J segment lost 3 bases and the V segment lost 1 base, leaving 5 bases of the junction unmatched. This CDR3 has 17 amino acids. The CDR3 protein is CASSLYRLAGATDTQYF. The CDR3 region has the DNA TGTGCCAGCAGTTTATATCGACTAGCGGGAGCGACAGATACGCAGTATTTT.

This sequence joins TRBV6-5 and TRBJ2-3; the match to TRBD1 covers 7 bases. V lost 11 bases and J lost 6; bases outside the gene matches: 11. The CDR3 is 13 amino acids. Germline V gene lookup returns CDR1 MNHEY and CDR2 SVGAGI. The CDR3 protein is CASTGTAGDTQYF. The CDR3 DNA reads TGTGCCTCTACCGGGACAGCAGGGGATACGCAGTATTTT.

The CDR3 sequence is CASSLARGQKNSNQPQHF. CDR3 bases: TGTGCCAGCAGCTTAGCTCGTGGACAGAAGAATAGCAATCAGCCCCAGCATTTT. V usage is TRBV7-6 and J usage is TRBJ1-5, with D tentatively TRBD1 (6 bases). Germline V gene data show CDR1 as SGHVS and CDR2 as FNYEAQ. The CDR3 covers 18 residues. Trimming pared 0 bases from V and 0 bases from J, leaving 15 bases between. Using reference TRBV7-6 and TRBJ1-5 for the parts outside the CDR3, the full variable domain is GAGVSQSPRYKVTKRGQDVALRCDPISGHVSLYWYRQALGQGPEFLTYFNYEAQQDKSGLPNDRFSAERPEGSISTLTIQRTEQRDSAMYRCASSLARGQKNSNQPQHFGDGTRLSIL.

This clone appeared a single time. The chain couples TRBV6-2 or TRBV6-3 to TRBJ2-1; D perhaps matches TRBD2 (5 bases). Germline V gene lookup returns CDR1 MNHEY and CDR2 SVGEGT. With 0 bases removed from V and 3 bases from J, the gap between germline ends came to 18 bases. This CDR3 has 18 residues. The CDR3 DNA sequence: TGTGCCAGCAGTTACTCGACTAAGCGATGGGAGATCTACAATGAGCAGTTCTTC. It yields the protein CASSYSTKRWEIYNEQFF.